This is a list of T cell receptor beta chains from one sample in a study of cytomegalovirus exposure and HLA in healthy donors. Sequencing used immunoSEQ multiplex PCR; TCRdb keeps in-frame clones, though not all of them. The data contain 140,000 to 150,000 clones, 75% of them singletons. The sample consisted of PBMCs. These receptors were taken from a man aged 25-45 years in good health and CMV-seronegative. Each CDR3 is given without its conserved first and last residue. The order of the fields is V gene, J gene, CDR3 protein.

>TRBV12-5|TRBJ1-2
ASGLASGVLH
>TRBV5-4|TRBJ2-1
ASSLEVGLGRQF
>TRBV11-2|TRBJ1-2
ASIFSLQLPRDYGYT
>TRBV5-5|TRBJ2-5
ASSRRGGLQETQY
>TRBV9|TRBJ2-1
ASSVALAGGEQF
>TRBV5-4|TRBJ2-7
ASSLIGSYEQY
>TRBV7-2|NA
ASRKGQGYEQY
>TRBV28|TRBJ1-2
ASRPGLRGYT
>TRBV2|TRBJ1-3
ASNLLGGVGNTIY
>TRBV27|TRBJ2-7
ASSQGLGQGTYEQY
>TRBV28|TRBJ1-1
ASSSPFRGGTEAF
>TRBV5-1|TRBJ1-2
ASSYAPGQDYGYT
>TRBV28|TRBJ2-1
ASTLGHLKSSYNEQF
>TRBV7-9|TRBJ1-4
ASSPPAAEKLF
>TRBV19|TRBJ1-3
ASSTRGGNTIY
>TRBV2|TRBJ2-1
ASSPPLAPYNEQF
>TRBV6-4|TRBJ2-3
ASRSRQGVDTQY
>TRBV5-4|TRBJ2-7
ASSQGQAAYEQY
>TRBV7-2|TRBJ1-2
ASSAGRGYGYT
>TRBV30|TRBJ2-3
AWSPLLAGTDTQY
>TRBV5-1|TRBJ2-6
ASSLPGDSGANVLT
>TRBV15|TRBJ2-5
ATSLPDNQETQY
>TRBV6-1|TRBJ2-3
ASSEATGRGGDTQY
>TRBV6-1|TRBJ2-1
ASSESGTSGLNEQF
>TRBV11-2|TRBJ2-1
ASSSDTYNEQF
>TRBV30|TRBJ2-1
AWSTGDEQF
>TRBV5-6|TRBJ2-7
ASSLEAEQY
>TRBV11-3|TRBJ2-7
ASRGPGEYEQY
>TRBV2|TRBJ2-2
ASSEAGLNTGELF
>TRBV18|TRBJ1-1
ASSPDLVSGSEAF
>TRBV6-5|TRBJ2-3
AALAGGSDTQY
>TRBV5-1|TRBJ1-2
ASSYLGQGGDGYT
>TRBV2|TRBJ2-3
ASSEGSWPAATQY
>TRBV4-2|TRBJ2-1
ASSPWTTDNEQF
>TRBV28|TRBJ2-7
ASSLDRGTGSYEQY
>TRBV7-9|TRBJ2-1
ASSLGAGNEQF
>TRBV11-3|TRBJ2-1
ASSLEGGRVNNEQF
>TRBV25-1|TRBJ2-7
ASSDRGRQRPEDEQY
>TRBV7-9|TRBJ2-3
ASSTDRARTDTQY
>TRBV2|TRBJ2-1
ASRTGTSGVSEQF
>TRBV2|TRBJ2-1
ASRAQGLVANEQF
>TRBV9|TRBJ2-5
ASSVVPGQGLQETQY
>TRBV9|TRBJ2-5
ASSPGARAGETQY
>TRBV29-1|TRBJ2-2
SVRAEAGELF
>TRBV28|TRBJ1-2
ASSSGNYGYT
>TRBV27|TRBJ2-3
ASSRGLAGLDTQY
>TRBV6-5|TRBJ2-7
ASSYSSSGTYEQY
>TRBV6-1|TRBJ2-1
ASSELTAGFYNEQF
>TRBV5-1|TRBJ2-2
ASSLAGTGYTGELF
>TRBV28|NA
ASKAPGQASSYEQY
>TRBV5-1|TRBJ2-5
ASSTGQGAETQY
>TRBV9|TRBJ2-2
ASSVARLAGGRGTGELF